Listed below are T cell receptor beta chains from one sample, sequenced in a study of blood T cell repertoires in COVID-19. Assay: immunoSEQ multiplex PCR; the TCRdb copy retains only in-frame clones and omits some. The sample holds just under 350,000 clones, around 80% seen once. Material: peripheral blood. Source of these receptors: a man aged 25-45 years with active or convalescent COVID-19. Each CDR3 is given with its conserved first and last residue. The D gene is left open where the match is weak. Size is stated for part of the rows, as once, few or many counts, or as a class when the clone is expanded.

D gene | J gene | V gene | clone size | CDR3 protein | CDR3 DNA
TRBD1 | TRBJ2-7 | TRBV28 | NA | CASGTGGYEQYF | TGTGCCAGCGGGACAGGGGGCTACGAGCAGTACTTC
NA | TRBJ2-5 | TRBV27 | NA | CASSLLTGQETQYF | TGTGCCAGCAGTTTATTGACAGGTCAAGAGACCCAGTACTTC
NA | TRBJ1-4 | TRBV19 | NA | CASSIPVGQGSNEKLFF | TGTGCCAGTAGTATCCCCGTGGGGCAGGGGTCTAATGAAAAACTGTTTTTT
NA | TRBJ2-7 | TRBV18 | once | CASSPPAGDDEQYF | TGTGCCAGCTCACCACCGGCAGGGGACGACGAGCAGTACTTC
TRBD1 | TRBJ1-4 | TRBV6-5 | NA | CASIAPTGRTEKLFF | TGTGCCAGCATCGCCCCGACAGGGAGAACCGAAAAACTGTTTTTT
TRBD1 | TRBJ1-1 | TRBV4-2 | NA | CASSPTGGSTEAFF | TGTGCCAGCAGCCCTACAGGGGGGAGCACTGAAGCTTTCTTT
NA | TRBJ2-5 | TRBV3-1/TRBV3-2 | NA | CASSQMGGAFQETQYF | TGTGCCAGCAGCCAGATGGGGGGGGCATTCCAAGAGACCCAGTACTTC
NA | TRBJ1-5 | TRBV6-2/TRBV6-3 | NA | CASSFRGGARNQPQHF | TGTGCCAGCAGTTTTCGAGGAGGGGCTAGAAATCAGCCCCAGCATTTT
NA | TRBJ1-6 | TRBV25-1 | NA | CASNGQHNSPLHF | TGTGCCAGCAACGGACAGCATAATTCACCCCTCCACTTT
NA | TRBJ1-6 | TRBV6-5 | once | CASSWGKTSPLHF | TGTGCCAGCAGTTGGGGCAAAACTTCACCCCTCCACTTT
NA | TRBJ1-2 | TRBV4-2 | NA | CASSQERQGYGYTF | TGTGCCAGCAGCCAAGAGAGGCAGGGCTATGGCTACACCTTC
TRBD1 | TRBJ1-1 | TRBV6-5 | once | CATRRRTGDTEAFF | TGTGCCACTCGCCGTAGGACAGGGGACACTGAAGCTTTCTTT
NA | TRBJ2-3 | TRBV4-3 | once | CASSPSGDTQYF | TGCGCCAGCAGCCCCTCCGGGGATACGCAGTATTTT
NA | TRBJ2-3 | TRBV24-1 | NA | CATSDFGSRVDTQYF | TGTGCCACCAGTGATTTTGGGAGTAGGGTAGATACGCAGTATTTT
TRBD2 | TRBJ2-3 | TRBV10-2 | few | CASSGISGRRGLGTDTQYF | TGCGCCAGCAGTGGAATTAGCGGGAGGCGGGGGCTAGGAACAGATACGCAGTATTTT
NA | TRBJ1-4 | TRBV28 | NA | CASGSGSKFPYEKLFF | TGTGCCAGCGGGAGCGGATCTAAGTTCCCCTACGAAAAACTGTTTTTT
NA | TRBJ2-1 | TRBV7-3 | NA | CASSLTGSYNEQFF | TGTGCCAGCAGCTTGACAGGTAGTTACAATGAGCAGTTCTTC
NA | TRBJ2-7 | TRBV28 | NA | CASNPGKPGLDYEQYF | TGTGCCAGCAACCCAGGGAAGCCAGGGTTGGACTACGAGCAGTACTTC
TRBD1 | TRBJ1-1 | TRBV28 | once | CASSQGARGTEAFF | TGTGCCAGCAGTCAGGGGGCGCGGGGCACTGAAGCTTTCTTT
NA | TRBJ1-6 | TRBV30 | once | CAWSVGSPPLHF | TGTGCCTGGAGTGTCGGTTCGCCACCCCTCCACTTT
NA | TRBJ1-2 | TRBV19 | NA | CASSILVGYTF | TGTGCCAGTAGTATTCTAGTGGGCTACACCTTC
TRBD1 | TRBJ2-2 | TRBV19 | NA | CASDRTGVSGELFF | TGTGCCAGCGATAGGACAGGGGTTTCCGGGGAGCTGTTTTTT
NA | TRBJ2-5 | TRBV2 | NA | CASSVRNQETQYF | TGTGCCAGCAGTGTCAGAAACCAAGAGACCCAGTACTTC
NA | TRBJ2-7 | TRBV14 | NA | CASAQQGEKYF | TGTGCCAGCGCCCAACAGGGAGAAAAGTACTTC
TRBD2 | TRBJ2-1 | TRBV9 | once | CASSVGVLAGGYNEQFF | TGTGCCAGCAGCGTAGGGGTACTAGCGGGGGGTTACAATGAGCAGTTCTTC
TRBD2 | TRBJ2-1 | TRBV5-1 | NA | CASSASGTSGPSSYNEQFF | TGCGCCAGCAGCGCTTCCGGGACTAGCGGCCCAAGCTCCTACAATGAGCAGTTCTTC
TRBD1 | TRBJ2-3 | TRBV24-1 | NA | CATSDPEGTGRDTQYF | TGTGCCACCAGTGATCCCGAAGGGACAGGGAGGGATACGCAGTATTTT
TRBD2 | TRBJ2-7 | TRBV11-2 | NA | CASSFTGGGEQYF | TGTGCCAGCAGCTTTACCGGGGGGGGCGAGCAGTACTTC
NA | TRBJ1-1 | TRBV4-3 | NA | CASSQDWGGNTEAFF | TGCGCCAGCAGCCAAGACTGGGGGGGAAACACTGAAGCTTTCTTT
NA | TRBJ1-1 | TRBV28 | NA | CASSLYSLNTENTEAFF | TGTGCCAGCAGTTTATATTCTTTGAATACAGAGAACACTGAAGCTTTCTTT
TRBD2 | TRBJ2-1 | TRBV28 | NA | CASSPPGREAYNEQFF | TGTGCCAGCAGTCCGCCGGGGCGGGAGGCGTACAATGAGCAGTTCTTC
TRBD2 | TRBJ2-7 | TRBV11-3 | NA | CASSSLAGTYEQYF | TGTGCCAGCAGCTCACTAGCGGGGACTTACGAGCAGTACTTC
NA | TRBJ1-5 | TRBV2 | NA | CASRAGAQPQHF | TGTGCCAGCAGGGCAGGGGCTCAGCCCCAGCATTTT
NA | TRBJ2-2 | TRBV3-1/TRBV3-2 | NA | CASSPDYGGTGELFF | TGTGCCAGCAGCCCGGACTATGGGGGAACCGGGGAGCTGTTTTTT
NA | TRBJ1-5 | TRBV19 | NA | CASSQTGPWPQHF | TGTGCCAGTAGTCAGACAGGCCCATGGCCCCAGCATTTT
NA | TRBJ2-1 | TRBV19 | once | CASSLGAGSYNEQFF | TGTGCCAGTAGCCTCGGGGCGGGATCCTACAATGAGCAGTTCTTC
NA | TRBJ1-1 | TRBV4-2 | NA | CASSRNHGQTNTEAFF | TGTGCCAGCAGCAGAAACCATGGACAGACGAACACTGAAGCTTTCTTT
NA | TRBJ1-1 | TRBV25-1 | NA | CASSPTNTEAFF | TGTGCCAGCTCCCCGACAAACACTGAAGCTTTCTTT